This TCR beta chain originates from a study of cytomegalovirus exposure and HLA in healthy donors. Study results and limitations: It was in a later analysis that TCR association rates were seen to vary by HLA locus, highest for DRB1 and lowest for HLA-C.

Vbeta (60) and Jbeta (13) primers were used in the PCR. The method was immunoSEQ multiplex PCR; TCRdb's version includes in-frame clones alone and lacks a portion of them. The sample yields some 150,000 clones, 80% seen once. The CDR3 is made up of 15 amino acids. The germline gives CDR1 LNHDA, CDR2 SQIVND (reference sequence). Trimming cost V 2 bases and J 3 bases, with 11 bases left between them. Notes on this clone: Its antigen is unknown.

The source material was PBMCs. The sequence came from a man aged 30 to 45 in good health and CMV-seropositive. The V gene is TRBV19, the J gene TRBJ1-5, with D uncertain. CDR3 region: CASSISGYDNQPQHF. CDR3 coding DNA: TGTGCCAGTAGTATATCCGGGTATGACAATCAGCCCCAGCATTTT.